The entry that follows covers one TCR beta chain sequence. The data were taken from a study of T cells in Graves' hyperthyroidism and ophthalmopathy. Amplification of TCR beta CDR3 regions was performed using RNA transcripts as template. HTBI primers drove first-round RT-PCR of the TCR CDR3. One entry per CDR3 protein results from TCRdb running MiXCR on the multiplex PCR reads. Seen here are 450,000 to 650,000 distinct CDR3 sequences, 17% observed once, and the top ten hold around 17%. V was trimmed by 3 bases and J by 1 base, leaving 10 bases between them. Germline V gene lookup returns CDR1 SGDLS and CDR2 YYNGEE. The CDR3 has 14 residues.

The receptor comes from a woman under 30 with Graves' ophthalmopathy. The V and J genes are TRBV9 and TRBJ1-2, with D possibly TRBD1 on 6 matching bases. Sequences were obtained from blood. This CDR3 reads CASSAKQGNYGYTF. The CDR3, as DNA: TGTGCCAGCAGCGCTAAACAGGGTAACTATGGCTACACCTTC. The full variable domain, rest sourced from reference TRBV9 and TRBJ1-2, is DSGVTQTPKHLITATGQRVTLRCSPRSGDLSVYWYQQSLDQGLQFLIQYYNGEERAKGNILERFSAQQFPDLHSELNLSSLELGDSALYFCASSAKQGNYGYTFGSGTRLTVV.